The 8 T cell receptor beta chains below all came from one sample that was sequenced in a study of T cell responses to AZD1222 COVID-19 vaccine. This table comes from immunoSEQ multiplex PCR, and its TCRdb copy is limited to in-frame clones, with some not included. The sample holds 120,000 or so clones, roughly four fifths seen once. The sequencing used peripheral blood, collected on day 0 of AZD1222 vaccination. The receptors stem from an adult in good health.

In DNA form, the CDR3 reads TGTGCCAGCAGATCCGGACAGGCACATCTCGGGGATACGCAGTATTTT. Encoded protein: CASRSGQAHLGDTQYF. The chain recombines TRBV5-8 with TRBJ2-3, with 7 positions matching TRBD1. CDR1 and CDR2 (germline): SGHTS, YDEGEE. This CDR3 comprises 16 residues. The ends lost 5 bases at V and 6 bases at J; junction bases unmatched: 15.

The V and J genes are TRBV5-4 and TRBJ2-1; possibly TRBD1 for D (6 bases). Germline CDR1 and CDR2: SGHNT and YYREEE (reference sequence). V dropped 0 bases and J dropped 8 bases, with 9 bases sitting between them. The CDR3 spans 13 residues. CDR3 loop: CASSLADSDEQFF. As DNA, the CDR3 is TGTGCCAGCAGCTTGGCGGACAGCGATGAGCAGTTCTTC.

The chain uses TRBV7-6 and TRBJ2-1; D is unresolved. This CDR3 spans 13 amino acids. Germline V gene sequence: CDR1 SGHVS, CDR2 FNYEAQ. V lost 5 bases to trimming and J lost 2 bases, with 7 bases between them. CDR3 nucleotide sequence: TGTGCCAGCAGCCGAGGACCCTACAATGAGCAGTTCTTC. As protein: CASSRGPYNEQFF.

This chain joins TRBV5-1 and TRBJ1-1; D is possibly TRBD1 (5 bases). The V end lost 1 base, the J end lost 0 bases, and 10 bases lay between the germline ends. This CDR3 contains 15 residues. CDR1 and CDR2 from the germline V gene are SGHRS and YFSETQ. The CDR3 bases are TGCGCCAGCAGCTTGAGTGGGGGACTGAACACTGAAGCTTTCTTT. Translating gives CASSLSGGLNTEAFF.

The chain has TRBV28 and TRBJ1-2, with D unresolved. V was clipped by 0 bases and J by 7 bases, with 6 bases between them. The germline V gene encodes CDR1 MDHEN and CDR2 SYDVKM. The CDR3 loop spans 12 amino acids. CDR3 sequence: CASSLWGSGYTF. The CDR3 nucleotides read TGTGCCAGCAGTTTATGGGGCTCTGGCTACACCTTC.

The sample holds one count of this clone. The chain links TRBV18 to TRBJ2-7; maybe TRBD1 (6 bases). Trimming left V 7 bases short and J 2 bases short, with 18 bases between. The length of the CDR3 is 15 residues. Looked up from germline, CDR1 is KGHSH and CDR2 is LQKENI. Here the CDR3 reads CASCEKQGPTYEQYF. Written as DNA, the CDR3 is TGTGCCAGCTGCGAAAAACAGGGACCTACCTACGAGCAGTACTTC.

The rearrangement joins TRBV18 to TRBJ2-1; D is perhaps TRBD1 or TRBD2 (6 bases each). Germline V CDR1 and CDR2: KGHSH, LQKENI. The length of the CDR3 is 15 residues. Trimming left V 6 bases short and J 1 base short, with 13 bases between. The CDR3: CASSPRDISYNEQFF. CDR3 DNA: TGTGCCAGCTCCCCGCGGGACATTTCCTACAATGAGCAGTTCTTC.

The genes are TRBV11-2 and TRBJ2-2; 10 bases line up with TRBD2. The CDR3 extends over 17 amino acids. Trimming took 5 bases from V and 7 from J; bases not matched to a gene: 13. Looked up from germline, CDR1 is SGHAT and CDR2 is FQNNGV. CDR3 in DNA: TGTGCCAGCAGCCCCCCGGGGGTAGCGGGAGGTAACGGGGAGCTGTTTTTT. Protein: CASSPPGVAGGNGELFF.